One T cell receptor (beta chain) is described in this entry. Its antigen is undetermined. The data derive from a study of OX40 agonist ivuxolimab in advanced cancers. Study-wide background: Three patients showed partial responses: one hepatocellular carcinoma and two cutaneous melanoma cases.

Trimming removed 6 bases from V and 2 bases from J, with 8 bases in between. The V gene's germline CDR1 is MDHEN and CDR2 SYDVKM. This CDR3 region has 12 residues. Sequenced by immunoSEQ multiplex PCR; TCRdb stores in-frame clones only, minus some. The table shows approximately 24,000 clones, with 79% occurring only once. Study-level findings and limits: Part of the nonresponder group also had normalized T-cell clonal expansion that was low.

The material was CD4+ or CD8+ T cells sorted from blood, obtained in a trial of the OX40 agonist ivuxolimab. The receptor was isolated from an adult with an advanced solid tumor such as melanoma, head and neck, liver or kidney cancer. The gene calls are TRBV28 and TRBJ2-7; D possibly corresponds to TRBD1 (5 bases). CDR3 protein: CASRTQAYEQYF. As DNA, the CDR3 is TGTGCCAGCAGGACACAGGCCTACGAGCAGTACTTC. Filled out from reference TRBV28 and TRBJ2-7, the complete variable domain reads DVKVTQSSRYLVKRTGEKVFLECVQDMDHENMFWYRQDPGLGLRLIYFSYDVKMKEKGDIPEGYSVSREKKERFSLILESASTNQTSMYLCASRTQAYEQYFGPGTRLTVT.